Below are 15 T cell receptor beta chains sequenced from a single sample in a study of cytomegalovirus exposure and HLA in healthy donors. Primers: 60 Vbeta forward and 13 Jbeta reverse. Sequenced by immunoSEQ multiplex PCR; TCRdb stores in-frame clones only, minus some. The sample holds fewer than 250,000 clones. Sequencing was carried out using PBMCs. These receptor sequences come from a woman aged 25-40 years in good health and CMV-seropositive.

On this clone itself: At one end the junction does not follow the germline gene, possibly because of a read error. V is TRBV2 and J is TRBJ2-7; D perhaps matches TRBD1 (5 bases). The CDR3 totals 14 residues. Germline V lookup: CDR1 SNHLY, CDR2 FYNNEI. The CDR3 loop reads CATSRQGKAYEQYF. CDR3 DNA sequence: TGTGCCACCAGTCGGCAGGGCAAGGCCTACGAGCAGTACTTC.

The CDR3 nucleotides read TGTGCCAGCAGCGTAGCCCACCGAGGACAGGGAACGGGTGGGGCCAACGTCCTGACTTTC. Protein: CASSVAHRGQGTGGANVLTF. V and J are TRBV9 and TRBJ2-6, with TRBD1 matching over 8 bases. Trimming took 0 bases from V and 3 from J; bases not matched to a gene: 14. The germline gives CDR1 SGDLS, CDR2 YYNGEE. The CDR3 has 20 residues.

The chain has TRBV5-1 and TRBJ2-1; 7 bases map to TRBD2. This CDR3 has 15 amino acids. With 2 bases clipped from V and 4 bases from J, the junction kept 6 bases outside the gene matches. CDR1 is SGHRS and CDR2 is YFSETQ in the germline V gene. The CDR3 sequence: CASSFSAGGYNEQFF. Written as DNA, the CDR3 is TGCGCCAGCAGCTTTAGCGCCGGGGGGTACAATGAGCAGTTCTTC. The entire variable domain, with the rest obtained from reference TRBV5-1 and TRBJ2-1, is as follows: KAGVTQTPRYLIKTRGQQVTLSCSPISGHRSVSWYQQTPGQGLQFLFEYFSETQRNKGNFPGRFSGRQFSNSRSEMNVSTLELGDSALYLCASSFSAGGYNEQFFGPGTRLTVL.

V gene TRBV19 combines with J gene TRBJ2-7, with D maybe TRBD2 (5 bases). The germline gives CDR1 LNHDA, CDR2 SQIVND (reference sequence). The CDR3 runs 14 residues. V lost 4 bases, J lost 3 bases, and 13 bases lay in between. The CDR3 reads CASSKGLSYYEQYF. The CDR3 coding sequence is TGTGCCAGTAGTAAAGGACTGAGCTACTACGAGCAGTACTTC.

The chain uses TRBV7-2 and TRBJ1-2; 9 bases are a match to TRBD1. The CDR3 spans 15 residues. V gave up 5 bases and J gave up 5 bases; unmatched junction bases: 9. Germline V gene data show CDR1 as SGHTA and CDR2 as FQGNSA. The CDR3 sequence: CASSTQGQGVYGYTF. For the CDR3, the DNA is TGTGCCAGCAGCACCCAGGGACAGGGTGTATATGGCTACACCTTC.

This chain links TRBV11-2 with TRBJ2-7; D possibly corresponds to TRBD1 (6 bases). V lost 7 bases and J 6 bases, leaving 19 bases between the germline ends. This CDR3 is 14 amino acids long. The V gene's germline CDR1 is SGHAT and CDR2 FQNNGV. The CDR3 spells CASTTQGFRREQYF. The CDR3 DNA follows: TGTGCCAGCACCACCCAGGGGTTTCGACGCGAGCAGTACTTC.

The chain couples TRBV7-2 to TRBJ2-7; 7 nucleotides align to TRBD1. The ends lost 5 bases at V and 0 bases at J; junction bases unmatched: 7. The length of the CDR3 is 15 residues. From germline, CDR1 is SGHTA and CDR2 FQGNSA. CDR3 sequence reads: CASSGRQGYSYEQYF. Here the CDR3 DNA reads TGTGCCAGCAGCGGCCGACAGGGCTACTCCTACGAGCAGTACTTC.

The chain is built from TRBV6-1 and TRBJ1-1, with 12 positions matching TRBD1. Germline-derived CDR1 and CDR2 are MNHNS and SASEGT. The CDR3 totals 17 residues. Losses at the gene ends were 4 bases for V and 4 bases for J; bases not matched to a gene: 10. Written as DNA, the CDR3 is TGTGCCAGCAGTGCACCGGGACAGGGGGCGATTGGCACTGAAGCTTTCTTT. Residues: CASSAPGQGAIGTEAFF.

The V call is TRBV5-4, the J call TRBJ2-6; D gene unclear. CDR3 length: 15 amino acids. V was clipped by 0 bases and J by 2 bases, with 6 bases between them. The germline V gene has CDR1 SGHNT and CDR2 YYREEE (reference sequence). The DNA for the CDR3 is TGTGCCAGCAGCTTGGGGGCCACTGGGGCCAACGTCCTGACTTTC. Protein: CASSLGATGANVLTF. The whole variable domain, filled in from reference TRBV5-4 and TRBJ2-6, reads ETGVTQSPTHLIKTRGQQVTLRCSSQSGHNTVSWYQQALGQGPQFIFQYYREEENGRGNFPPRFSGLQFPNYSSELNVNALELDDSALYLCASSLGATGANVLTFGAGSRLTVL.

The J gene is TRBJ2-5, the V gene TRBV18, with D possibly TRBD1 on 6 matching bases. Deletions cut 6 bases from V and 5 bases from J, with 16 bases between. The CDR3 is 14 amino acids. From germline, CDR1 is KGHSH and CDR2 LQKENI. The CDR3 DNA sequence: TGTGCCAGCTCCCTGTCCCTGGGGGCTGAGACCCAGTACTTC. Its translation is CASSLSLGAETQYF.

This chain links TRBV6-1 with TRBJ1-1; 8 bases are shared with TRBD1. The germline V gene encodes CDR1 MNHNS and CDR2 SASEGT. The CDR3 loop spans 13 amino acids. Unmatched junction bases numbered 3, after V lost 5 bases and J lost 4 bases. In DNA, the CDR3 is TGTGCCAGCAGTCTGACAGGGGCCACTGAAGCTTTCTTT. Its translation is CASSLTGATEAFF.

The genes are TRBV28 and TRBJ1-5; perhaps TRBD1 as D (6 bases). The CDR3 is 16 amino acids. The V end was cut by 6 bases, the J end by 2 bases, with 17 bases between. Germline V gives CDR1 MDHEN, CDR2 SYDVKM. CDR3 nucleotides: TGTGCCAGCAGATTACAGGGTCCAACCCGCAATCAGCCCCAGCATTTT. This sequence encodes CASRLQGPTRNQPQHF.

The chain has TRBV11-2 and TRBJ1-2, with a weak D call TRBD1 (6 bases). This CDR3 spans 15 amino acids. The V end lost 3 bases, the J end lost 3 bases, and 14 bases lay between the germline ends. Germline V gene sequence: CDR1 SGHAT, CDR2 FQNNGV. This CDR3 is CASSFTPTGHYGYTF. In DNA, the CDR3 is TGTGCCAGCAGCTTCACGCCGACAGGCCACTATGGCTACACCTTC.

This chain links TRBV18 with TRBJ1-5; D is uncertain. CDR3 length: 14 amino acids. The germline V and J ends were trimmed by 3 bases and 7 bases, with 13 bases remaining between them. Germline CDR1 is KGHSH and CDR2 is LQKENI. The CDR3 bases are TGTGCCAGCTCACCTCAAGAGGGCTGGCAGCCCCAGCATTTT. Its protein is CASSPQEGWQPQHF. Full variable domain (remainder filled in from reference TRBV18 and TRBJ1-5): NAGVMQNPRHLVRRRGQEARLRCSPMKGHSHVYWYRQLPEEGLKFMVYLQKENIIDESGMPKERFSAEFPKEGPSILRIQQVVRGDSAAYFCASSPQEGWQPQHFGDGTRLSIL.

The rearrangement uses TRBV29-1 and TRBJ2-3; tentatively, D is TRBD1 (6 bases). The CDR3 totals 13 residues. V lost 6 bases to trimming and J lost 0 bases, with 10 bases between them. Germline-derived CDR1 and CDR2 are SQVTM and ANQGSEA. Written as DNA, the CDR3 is TGCAGCGTGGGGGCATCTAGCACAGATACGCAGTATTTT. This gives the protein CSVGASSTDTQYF.